Below, 16 T cell receptor beta chains from the same sample are listed, as sequenced in a study of post-analysis software for immune sequencing data (dated by TCRdb to about 2015). No cognate antigen is known for these TCRs. The paper as a whole reports these results and caveats: Significantly higher frequencies in patients than in controls were found for five or six TRBV segments, including TRBV5-6, TRBV5-1 and TRBV20-1.

Libraries were prepared through PCR. The listed sequencing device is Illumina HiSeq 2500. To reduce PCR and sequencing biases, unique molecular identifiers were built into the TCR beta cDNA libraries. Using fastp trimming at Q25 and MiXCR clonotype assembly, TCRdb reanalyzed the public sequencing data and kept in-frame beta chains. Every CDR3 protein is listed once, alongside the most common genes and DNA of its rows. The sample has roughly 870,000 distinct CDR3 sequences on record, about 50% of them singletons. The ten largest account for about 4.8% of the sample. Sequenced material: blood. The receptors originated from a girl aged 5-17 years with multiple sclerosis.

The J gene is TRBJ2-1, the V gene TRBV7-6, with 8 positions matching TRBD1. V was clipped by 4 bases and J by 8 bases; unmatched bases: 1. Germline CDR1 SGHVS, CDR2 FNYEAQ. The CDR3 has 12 amino acids. For the CDR3, the DNA is TGTGCCAGCAGCTCCAGGGGGCATGAGCAGTTCTTC. Encoded protein: CASSSRGHEQFF.

The V and J genes are TRBV6-5 and TRBJ1-5; a weak D match, TRBD1 (5 bases). This CDR3 is 13 amino acids long. The germline CDR1 and CDR2 sequences are MNHEY and SVGAGI. Trimming took off 2 bases at V and 5 bases at J, with 7 bases between the two ends. CDR3 sequence reads: CASSYGAHQPQHF. The CDR3 nucleotides are TGTGCCAGCAGTTACGGGGCCCATCAGCCCCAGCATTTT.

This chain uses TRBV27 with TRBJ2-7; no reliable D call. This CDR3 is 13 amino acids long. V gave up 6 bases and J gave up 2 bases, with 11 bases separating them. CDR1 and CDR2 (germline): MNHEY, SMNVEV (reference sequence). The CDR3 DNA is TGTGCCAGCAGGCGCCACGGCCCCTACGAGCAGTACTTC. Protein sequence: CASRRHGPYEQYF.

The chain joins TRBV20-1 to TRBJ2-3, with D possibly matching TRBD2 (6 bases). This CDR3 spans 16 amino acids. The V end was cut by 2 bases, the J end by 1 base, with 16 bases between. Germline V gives CDR1 DFQATT, CDR2 SNEGSKA (reference sequence). The CDR3 is CSARYVRGTGTDTQYF. CDR3 sequence (DNA): TGCAGTGCTAGATATGTGCGGGGAACGGGCACAGATACGCAGTATTTT.

The rearrangement uses TRBV29-1 and TRBJ1-2, with D maybe TRBD1 (6 bases). The germline V and J ends were trimmed by 3 bases and 8 bases, with 19 bases remaining between them. The CDR3 contains 14 residues. The germline CDR1 and CDR2 sequences are SQVTM and ANQGSEA. In nucleotides, the CDR3 is TGCAGCGTTGAGAACAGGGAACGCGTCGGCGGCTACACCTTC. It codes for CSVENRERVGGYTF.

The CDR3 DNA is TGCGCCAGCAGAGGGACTACCAGCTCCTACAATGAGCAGTTCTTC. Translating it yields CASRGTTSSYNEQFF. The chain is built from TRBV10-2 and TRBJ2-1, with TRBD2 matching over 7 bases. Germline V gene lookup returns CDR1 WSHSY and CDR2 SAAADI. The V and J ends lost 6 bases and 0 bases, in that order; junction bases with no gene match: 5. The CDR3 spans 15 residues.

The V and J genes are TRBV5-1 and TRBJ2-7, with 8 bases lining up with TRBD2. CDR3 length equals 16 residues. Per the germline V gene, CDR1 is SGHRS and CDR2 is YFSETQ. Losses at the gene ends were 0 bases for V and 0 bases for J; bases not matched to a gene: 5. CDR3 sequence reads: CASSLGLAIGSYEQYF. In nucleotides, the CDR3 is TGCGCCAGCAGCTTGGGACTAGCGATCGGCTCCTACGAGCAGTACTTC.

The DNA of the CDR3 is TGTGCCAGCAGCTCCAGGGGGGTGAATTCACCCCTCCACTTT. Protein: CASSSRGVNSPLHF. The rearrangement uses TRBV7-3 and TRBJ1-6, with 7 bases lining up with TRBD1. This CDR3 contains 14 residues. V lost 4 bases and J lost 7; bases outside the gene matches: 4. Per the germline V gene, CDR1 is SGHTA and CDR2 is FQGTGA. The variable domain in full, completed from reference TRBV7-3 and TRBJ1-6, reads GAGVSQTPSNKVTEKGKYVELRCDPISGHTALYWYRQSLGQGPEFLIYFQGTGAADDSGLPNDRFFAVRPEGSVSTLKIQRTERGDSAVYLCASSSRGVNSPLHFGNGTRLTVT.

The V gene is TRBV5-1, the J gene TRBJ2-1; maybe TRBD2 (6 bases). There are 16 residues in the CDR3. CDR1 and CDR2 (germline): SGHRS, YFSETQ. The germline V and J ends were trimmed by 0 bases and 3 bases, with 13 bases remaining between them. CDR3 protein: CASSLALGSIYNEQFF. The CDR3 nucleotides read TGCGCCAGCAGCTTGGCCCTCGGGAGCATCTACAATGAGCAGTTCTTC. The entire variable domain, with the rest obtained from reference TRBV5-1 and TRBJ2-1, is as follows: KAGVTQTPRYLIKTRGQQVTLSCSPISGHRSVSWYQQTPGQGLQFLFEYFSETQRNKGNFPGRFSGRQFSNSRSEMNVSTLELGDSALYLCASSLALGSIYNEQFFGPGTRLTVL.

This clonotype was seen more than once but under ten times. The V gene is TRBV7-9, the J gene TRBJ1-2; TRBD1 matches 10 bases. This CDR3 contains 13 residues. Trimming cost V 6 bases and J 2 bases; bases outside gene matches: 0. Germline CDR1 reads SEHNR; CDR2 reads FQNEAQ (reference sequence). The CDR3 region has the DNA TGTGCCAGCAGGGACAGGGGGAACTATGGCTACACCTTC. Protein product: CASRDRGNYGYTF.

In its sample, this clonotype was seen a few times. The rearrangement uses TRBV29-1 and TRBJ2-1, with 12 bases that match TRBD2. The CDR3 is 16 residues long. V shed 0 bases, J shed 7 bases, and the junction held 7 bases outside the gene matches. Germline V CDR1 and CDR2: SQVTM, ANQGSEA. CDR3 nucleotides: TGCAGCGTTGAAGATCGGGCTAGCGGGAGGGAAAATGAGCAGTTCTTC. Translation: CSVEDRASGRENEQFF.

J is TRBJ2-7 and V is TRBV5-1; the D gene could be TRBD1 or TRBD2 (6 bases each). This CDR3 spans 14 amino acids. The V gene lost 3 bases and the J gene lost 2 bases, with 12 bases spanning the gap. Germline CDR1 is SGHRS and CDR2 is YFSETQ. The CDR3 is CASSSEGTPYEQYF. In DNA, the CDR3 is TGCGCCAGCAGCTCGGAGGGGACACCCTACGAGCAGTACTTC.

V is TRBV20-1 and J is TRBJ2-7, with 9 bases aligning to TRBD1. CDR3 size: 13 residues. The J segment lost 3 bases and the V segment lost 6 bases, leaving 6 bases of the junction unmatched. Germline values: CDR1 DFQATT, CDR2 SNEGSKA (reference sequence). The CDR3, as DNA: TGCAGTGCGGGACAGGGAGAGGTCTACGAGCAGTACTTC. Translated: CSAGQGEVYEQYF.

The V call is TRBV2, the J call TRBJ2-1; TRBD1 is a possible D gene (5 bases). This CDR3 comprises 13 residues. CDR1 and CDR2 (germline): SNHLY, FYNNEI. V lost 2 bases, J lost 15 bases, and 17 bases lay in between. The CDR3 nucleotides read TGTGCCAGCAGTGAAATCGGACACGGAAAATGGTTCTTC. It codes for CASSEIGHGKWFF.

This clonotype has just a few counts. The chain carries TRBV5-1 and TRBJ2-5; D is ambiguous. With 4 bases removed from V and 6 bases from J, the gap between germline ends came to 10 bases. Germline CDR1 and CDR2: SGHRS and YFSETQ. CDR3 length: 12 amino acids. CDR3 residues: CASSLRFQTQYF. CDR3 bases: TGCGCCAGCAGCCTCAGGTTTCAGACCCAGTACTTC.

CDR3 in DNA: TGCAGTGCCCTCGGGGGGGGGCGGCGGACTGAAGCTTTCTTT. This gives the protein CSALGGGRRTEAFF. The chain uses TRBV20-1 and TRBJ1-1, with D possibly being TRBD1 (6 bases). This CDR3 has 14 residues. V lost 6 bases to trimming and J lost 5 bases, with 19 bases between them. Looked up from germline, CDR1 is DFQATT and CDR2 is SNEGSKA (reference sequence).